This TCR beta chain was sequenced for a study of T-cell reconstitution after alpha-beta-depleted transplantation in children. Regarding the study as a whole: It was reported that alpha-beta T cells came from several hundred expanded graft clones (about two months after transplant). Newly produced T cells mostly provided counts and TCRbeta diversity after one year, as hyperexpanded clones declined. It was surviving recipient T cells and thymic progenitors that gave some patients high TCRbeta diversity at day 60.

V lost 6 bases to trimming and J lost 9 bases, with 12 bases between them. This CDR3 contains 12 residues. On this clonotype: The antigen remains undetermined.

The TCRbeta library incorporated unique molecular identifiers. A single record per CDR3 protein comes from TCRdb applying MiXCR to the PCR reads. The sample records approximately 980,000 distinct CDR3 sequences, 25% to 35% being singletons. The specimen comprised PBMCs, mostly from graft donor cells, sampled 360 days after TCRalphabeta/CD19-depleted stem cell transplant. The rearrangement uses TRBV12-3 or TRBV12-4 and TRBJ2-1; D might be TRBD2 (5 bases). The clonotype was recovered from a boy in the first two years of life who had a stem cell transplant for SCID, so the T cells may come from the graft donor. CDR3 residues: CASRVSVGEQFF. CDR3 DNA sequence: TGTGCCAGCAGGGTTAGCGTAGGTGAGCAGTTCTTC.